This T cell receptor beta chain was recorded in a study of blood T cell repertoires in COVID-19. At the level of the study: The study drew acute and convalescent COVID-19 samples from the United States, Italy and Spain. PBMCs, B-cell-depleted T cells, or T cells were the source of the cDNA or gDNA that made up the material.

This clone was seen once. Per the original data handling: Estimation of nucleated cell counts relied on the amplification of reference gene primers. TCRdb keeps only in-frame clones here, not all; method: immunoSEQ multiplex PCR. The V and J calls and clone size are taken from that table; D and trimming were inferred from the DNA. This sample has around 70,000 clones; around 70% occur once, and the top ten carry around 21%. The sequencing input was peripheral blood. This sequence was found in a man aged 65 to 79 with acute or convalescent COVID-19.

This CDR3 is CASRTAGLAGDNEQYF. The CDR3 nucleotides are TGTGCCAGCAGAACCGCGGGACTAGCGGGAGACAACGAGCAGTACTTC. V is TRBV28 and J is TRBJ2-7; TRBD2 agrees at 14 bases. V lost 6 bases to trimming and J lost 5 bases; unmatched junction nucleotides: 9. There are 16 residues in the CDR3. Germline CDR1 is MDHEN and CDR2 is SYDVKM.